Listed below are T cell receptor beta chains from one sample, sequenced in a study of shared clonotypes between healthy human individuals. The method was immunoSEQ multiplex PCR; TCRdb's version includes in-frame clones alone and lacks a portion of them. The sample holds approximately 720,000 clones, about two thirds seen once. The material sequenced was memory CD4+ T cells sorted from blood. All receptors derive from a woman aged 25 to 39 in good health. The CDR3 runs from the conserved cysteine through the conserved F or W. Fields, in order: clone size, V gene, D gene, J gene, CDR3 protein, CDR3 DNA. D genes are given only for firm matches. Size is omitted from some rows. Given values are once, few, many or a class for expanded clones.

clone size: .
V gene: TRBV5-1
D gene: .
J gene: TRBJ2-7
CDR3 protein: CASSPDPRWGEQYF
CDR3 DNA: TGCGCCAGCAGCCCAGACCCGAGGTGGGGCGAGCAGTACTTC

clone size: .
V gene: TRBV28
D gene: TRBD1
J gene: TRBJ1-1
CDR3 protein: CATRQGAGPEAFF
CDR3 DNA: TGTGCCACCAGACAGGGGGCTGGTCCTGAAGCTTTCTTT

clone size: .
V gene: TRBV19
D gene: TRBD1
J gene: TRBJ2-2
CDR3 protein: CASNEPGQGNTGELFF
CDR3 DNA: TGTGCCAGTAACGAACCGGGACAGGGAAACACCGGGGAGCTGTTTTTT

clone size: .
V gene: TRBV11-2
D gene: TRBD1
J gene: TRBJ1-2
CDR3 protein: CASSPVGQGSGFNYGYTF
CDR3 DNA: TGTGCCAGCAGCCCGGTCGGACAGGGTTCGGGTTTTAACTATGGCTACACCTTC

clone size: .
V gene: TRBV6-5
D gene: .
J gene: TRBJ1-4
CDR3 protein: CASSYSRGREKLFF
CDR3 DNA: TGTGCCAGCAGTTACTCTAGGGGACGCGAAAAACTGTTTTTT

clone size: .
V gene: TRBV28
D gene: .
J gene: TRBJ1-3
CDR3 protein: CASSQRISGNTIYF
CDR3 DNA: TGTGCCAGCAGCCAGCGAATCTCTGGAAACACCATATATTTT

clone size: .
V gene: TRBV7-9
D gene: TRBD2
J gene: TRBJ2-4
CDR3 protein: CASSPRTSGGAKNIQYF
CDR3 DNA: TGTGCCAGCAGCCCCCGGACTAGCGGAGGGGCCAAAAACATTCAGTACTTC

clone size: .
V gene: TRBV10-3
D gene: TRBD1
J gene: TRBJ2-3
CDR3 protein: CAISVGQGADTQYF
CDR3 DNA: TGTGCCATCAGTGTTGGACAGGGGGCCGATACGCAGTATTTT

clone size: .
V gene: TRBV28
D gene: TRBD1
J gene: TRBJ1-1
CDR3 protein: CASSTAGTGWTEAFF
CDR3 DNA: TGTGCCAGCAGCACAGCCGGGACAGGGTGGACTGAAGCTTTCTTT

clone size: .
V gene: TRBV11-2
D gene: .
J gene: TRBJ2-2
CDR3 protein: CASSLKRSEVGELFF
CDR3 DNA: TGTGCCAGCAGCTTAAAACGGAGTGAAGTGGGGGAGCTGTTTTTT

clone size: .
V gene: TRBV6-4
D gene: .
J gene: TRBJ2-1
CDR3 protein: CASSDGLENNEQFF
CDR3 DNA: TGTGCCAGCAGTGACGGGCTAGAGAACAATGAGCAGTTCTTC

clone size: .
V gene: TRBV4-1
D gene: .
J gene: TRBJ1-1
CDR3 protein: CASSQTRGYTEAFF
CDR3 DNA: TGCGCCAGCAGCCAAACTAGGGGCTACACTGAAGCTTTCTTT

clone size: .
V gene: TRBV21-1
D gene: .
J gene: TRBJ2-3
CDR3 protein: CASSKAFGLPDTQYF
CDR3 DNA: TGTGCCAGCAGCAAAGCGTTTGGGCTCCCGGATACGCAGTATTTT

clone size: few
V gene: TRBV19
D gene: .
J gene: TRBJ1-2
CDR3 protein: CASSISHRARTSYGYTF
CDR3 DNA: TGTGCCAGTAGTATTTCGCACAGGGCCCGAACTTCCTATGGCTACACCTTC

clone size: .
V gene: TRBV19
D gene: .
J gene: TRBJ1-2
CDR3 protein: CASSPGQRYGYTF
CDR3 DNA: TGTGCCAGTAGCCCTGGACAGAGGTATGGCTACACCTTC

clone size: .
V gene: TRBV28
D gene: .
J gene: TRBJ1-5
CDR3 protein: CASRPWGQGSNQPQHF
CDR3 DNA: TGTGCCAGCAGGCCTTGGGGGCAGGGGAGCAATCAGCCCCAGCATTTT

clone size: .
V gene: TRBV7-9
D gene: .
J gene: TRBJ2-6
CDR3 protein: CASSLYFDAGANVLTF
CDR3 DNA: TGTGCCAGCAGCCTATATTTTGACGCTGGGGCCAACGTCCTGACTTTC

clone size: .
V gene: TRBV30
D gene: .
J gene: TRBJ1-1
CDR3 protein: CAWSREITEAFF
CDR3 DNA: TGTGCCTGGAGTAGGGAGATCACTGAAGCTTTCTTT

clone size: few
V gene: TRBV4-1
D gene: .
J gene: TRBJ1-1
CDR3 protein: CASSQEGAGLNTEAFF
CDR3 DNA: TGCGCCAGCAGCCAAGAAGGCGCAGGGTTGAACACTGAAGCTTTCTTT

clone size: .
V gene: TRBV5-1
D gene: .
J gene: TRBJ2-5
CDR3 protein: CASSLARAGETQYF
CDR3 DNA: TGCGCCAGCAGCTTGGCAAGGGCGGGAGAGACCCAGTACTTC

clone size: .
V gene: TRBV7-8
D gene: .
J gene: TRBJ2-3
CDR3 protein: CASSPRFRGGTDTQYF
CDR3 DNA: TGTGCCAGCAGCCCAAGATTTAGGGGGGGCACAGATACGCAGTATTTT

clone size: few
V gene: TRBV19
D gene: .
J gene: TRBJ2-6
CDR3 protein: CASSTLSGANVLTF
CDR3 DNA: TGTGCCAGTAGCACTTTGTCTGGGGCCAACGTCCTGACTTTC

clone size: few
V gene: TRBV5-1
D gene: .
J gene: TRBJ1-1
CDR3 protein: CASSPGQIQMNTEAFF
CDR3 DNA: TGCGCCAGCAGCCCAGGACAGATCCAGATGAACACTGAAGCTTTCTTT

clone size: .
V gene: TRBV7-2
D gene: .
J gene: TRBJ2-1
CDR3 protein: CASSLGALSSYNEQFF
CDR3 DNA: TGTGCCAGCAGCTTAGGGGCGTTGAGCTCCTACAATGAGCAGTTCTTC

clone size: few
V gene: TRBV2
D gene: .
J gene: TRBJ2-6
CDR3 protein: CASSPLRGRGANVLTF
CDR3 DNA: TGTGCCAGCAGTCCGCTTCGAGGGCGAGGGGCCAACGTCCTGACTTTC

clone size: .
V gene: TRBV4-1
D gene: .
J gene: TRBJ2-7
CDR3 protein: CASSQVLGRDGYEQYF
CDR3 DNA: TGCGCCAGCAGCCAAGTGCTCGGACGCGACGGGTACGAGCAGTACTTC

clone size: .
V gene: TRBV7-6
D gene: TRBD2
J gene: TRBJ2-1
CDR3 protein: CASGRTSGSNEQFF
CDR3 DNA: TGTGCCAGCGGGCGGACTAGCGGGTCAAATGAGCAGTTCTTC

clone size: once
V gene: TRBV19
D gene: TRBD1
J gene: TRBJ2-2
CDR3 protein: CASSIEPWTGVGSTGELFF
CDR3 DNA: TGTGCCAGTAGTATAGAACCCTGGACAGGGGTTGGAAGCACCGGGGAGCTGTTTTTT

clone size: .
V gene: TRBV7-9
D gene: .
J gene: TRBJ2-2
CDR3 protein: CASSGANTGELFF
CDR3 DNA: TGTGCCAGCTCGGGAGCGAACACCGGGGAGCTGTTTTTT

clone size: many
V gene: TRBV7-2
D gene: .
J gene: TRBJ1-1
CDR3 protein: CASSYRVDTEAFF
CDR3 DNA: TGTGCCAGCAGCTACAGGGTTGACACTGAAGCTTTCTTT

clone size: .
V gene: TRBV19
D gene: .
J gene: TRBJ1-1
CDR3 protein: CASSPRVWTANTEAFF
CDR3 DNA: TGTGCCAGTAGTCCGAGAGTCTGGACAGCGAACACTGAAGCTTTCTTT

clone size: .
V gene: TRBV9
D gene: .
J gene: TRBJ2-3
CDR3 protein: CASSVADLGTDTQYF
CDR3 DNA: TGTGCCAGCAGCGTAGCAGACCTAGGCACAGATACGCAGTATTTT

clone size: .
V gene: TRBV5-4
D gene: TRBD1
J gene: TRBJ1-1
CDR3 protein: CASSPAGTGGSTEAFF
CDR3 DNA: TGTGCTAGCAGCCCGGCCGGGACAGGGGGCAGCACTGAAGCTTTCTTT

clone size: .
V gene: TRBV10-3
D gene: TRBD1
J gene: TRBJ2-3
CDR3 protein: CAIRGTVTDTQYF
CDR3 DNA: TGTGCCATCAGGGGGACAGTCACAGATACGCAGTATTTT

clone size: once
V gene: TRBV5-6
D gene: .
J gene: TRBJ2-7
CDR3 protein: CASSLILGYEQYF
CDR3 DNA: TGTGCCAGCAGCTTGATCCTCGGCTACGAGCAGTACTTC

clone size: .
V gene: TRBV29-1
D gene: .
J gene: TRBJ2-7
CDR3 protein: CSVVSRSVEQYF
CDR3 DNA: TGCAGCGTTGTTTCTAGATCAGTTGAGCAGTACTTC

clone size: .
V gene: TRBV7-8
D gene: TRBD1
J gene: TRBJ1-2
CDR3 protein: CASSLARQGPQKDYGYTF
CDR3 DNA: TGTGCCAGCAGCTTAGCAAGACAGGGACCTCAGAAAGACTATGGCTACACCTTC

clone size: few
V gene: TRBV7-8
D gene: .
J gene: TRBJ2-7
CDR3 protein: CASSRLRGSYEQYF
CDR3 DNA: TGTGCCAGCAGCCGATTAAGGGGCTCCTACGAGCAGTACTTC

clone size: .
V gene: TRBV15
D gene: TRBD1
J gene: TRBJ1-5
CDR3 protein: CATSRDPAGGHQPQHF
CDR3 DNA: TGTGCCACCAGCAGAGATCCGGCAGGGGGGCATCAGCCCCAGCATTTT

clone size: once
V gene: TRBV18
D gene: TRBD1
J gene: TRBJ2-4
CDR3 protein: CASSPFSGTGIAKNIQYF
CDR3 DNA: TGTGCCAGCTCACCTTTCTCCGGGACAGGGATAGCCAAAAACATTCAGTACTTC

clone size: .
V gene: TRBV27
D gene: .
J gene: TRBJ1-4
CDR3 protein: CASSYYGKNEKLFF
CDR3 DNA: TGTGCCAGCAGTTACTACGGGAAAAATGAAAAACTGTTTTTT

clone size: .
V gene: TRBV4-1
D gene: .
J gene: TRBJ2-7
CDR3 protein: CASSRPQGEQYF
CDR3 DNA: TGCGCCAGCAGCCGCCCCCAAGGAGAGCAGTACTTC

clone size: .
V gene: TRBV7-2
D gene: TRBD1
J gene: TRBJ2-5
CDR3 protein: CASSFFGQGVGETQYF
CDR3 DNA: TGTGCCAGCAGCTTTTTCGGGCAGGGGGTTGGAGAGACCCAGTACTTC

clone size: .
V gene: TRBV2
D gene: .
J gene: TRBJ1-2
CDR3 protein: CASSGGGYTF
CDR3 DNA: TGTGCCAGCAGTGGAGGTGGCTACACCTTC

clone size: .
V gene: TRBV7-2
D gene: .
J gene: TRBJ1-2
CDR3 protein: CASSLVQGGDGYTF
CDR3 DNA: TGTGCCAGCAGCTTAGTCCAGGGAGGAGACGGCTACACCTTC

clone size: .
V gene: TRBV28
D gene: .
J gene: TRBJ2-2
CDR3 protein: CASSRNRKNTGELFF
CDR3 DNA: TGTGCCAGCAGTCGTAACAGGAAAAACACCGGGGAGCTGTTTTTT

clone size: .
V gene: TRBV2
D gene: TRBD2
J gene: TRBJ2-2
CDR3 protein: CASRERTSGTATGELFF
CDR3 DNA: TGTGCCAGCAGGGAGAGGACTAGCGGGACAGCCACCGGGGAGCTGTTTTTT

clone size: .
V gene: TRBV11-2
D gene: .
J gene: TRBJ1-2
CDR3 protein: CASSLTFGREGGYTF
CDR3 DNA: TGTGCCAGCAGCTTAACATTCGGACGCGAAGGTGGCTACACCTTC

clone size: .
V gene: TRBV9
D gene: .
J gene: TRBJ1-1
CDR3 protein: CASSVDEDEAFF
CDR3 DNA: TGTGCCAGCAGCGTAGATGAGGACGAAGCTTTCTTT

clone size: .
V gene: TRBV18
D gene: TRBD1
J gene: TRBJ2-2
CDR3 protein: CASSPTTGTGTGELFF
CDR3 DNA: TGTGCCAGCTCACCGACGACAGGGACGGGCACCGGGGAGCTGTTTTTT

clone size: many
V gene: TRBV7-9
D gene: .
J gene: TRBJ2-5
CDR3 protein: CASSLSLGGRETQYF
CDR3 DNA: TGTGCCAGCAGCCTTTCCCTTGGAGGGAGGGAGACCCAGTACTTC

clone size: few
V gene: TRBV6-4
D gene: .
J gene: TRBJ2-1
CDR3 protein: CASSVESGREQFF
CDR3 DNA: TGTGCCAGCAGTGTGGAGTCGGGGAGGGAGCAGTTCTTC

clone size: .
V gene: TRBV6-1
D gene: .
J gene: TRBJ2-6
CDR3 protein: CASRSGEGANVLTF
CDR3 DNA: TGTGCCAGCAGGTCAGGGGAAGGGGCCAACGTCCTGACTTTC

clone size: .
V gene: TRBV5-1
D gene: TRBD2
J gene: TRBJ2-2
CDR3 protein: CASSLGLAGESGELFF
CDR3 DNA: TGCGCCAGCAGCCTGGGACTAGCGGGAGAGAGCGGGGAGCTGTTTTTT

clone size: many
V gene: TRBV2
D gene: .
J gene: TRBJ2-7
CDR3 protein: CASSFAVSYEQYF
CDR3 DNA: TGTGCCAGCAGTTTTGCGGTCTCCTACGAGCAGTACTTC

clone size: .
V gene: TRBV5-1
D gene: .
J gene: TRBJ2-5
CDR3 protein: CASSLAPGDVAETQYF
CDR3 DNA: TGCGCCAGCAGCTTGGCCCCAGGAGATGTGGCTGAGACCCAGTACTTC

clone size: few
V gene: TRBV28
D gene: TRBD2
J gene: TRBJ2-3
CDR3 protein: CASSLWDLAGSTDTQYF
CDR3 DNA: TGTGCCAGCAGTTTATGGGACCTAGCGGGGAGCACAGATACGCAGTATTTT

clone size: .
V gene: TRBV5-1
D gene: TRBD1
J gene: TRBJ2-5
CDR3 protein: CASSWTGGSETQYF
CDR3 DNA: TGCGCCAGCAGCTGGACAGGGGGCTCAGAGACCCAGTACTTC

clone size: .
V gene: TRBV11-2
D gene: .
J gene: TRBJ2-6
CDR3 protein: CASSLVVGGANVLTF
CDR3 DNA: TGTGCCAGCAGCTTAGTAGTGGGCGGGGCCAACGTCCTGACTTTC

clone size: .
V gene: TRBV28
D gene: TRBD2
J gene: TRBJ2-5
CDR3 protein: CASSPRGTSRETQYF
CDR3 DNA: TGTGCCAGCAGTCCTAGGGGGACTAGTAGGGAGACCCAGTACTTC